The 7 T cell receptor beta chains presented below share a single source sample, sequenced in a study of blood T cell repertoires in COVID-19. Data came from immunoSEQ multiplex PCR; TCRdb stores just in-frame clones and leaves some out. The sample records some 180,000 clones, 79% being singletons. Sequenced input: peripheral blood. Receptors were obtained from a woman aged 40-49 years with COVID-19, enrolled during active disease.

The chain couples TRBV10-3 to TRBJ2-7, with a possible D match to TRBD1 (7 bases). Germline CDR1 is ENHRY and CDR2 is SYGVKD. Trimming removed 3 bases from V and 4 bases from J, with 22 bases in between. The CDR3 runs 17 residues. The DNA for the CDR3 is TGTGCCATCAGTGATTCCTTGACAGGGAGGAACGCATACGAGCAGTACTTC. Translation gives CAISDSLTGRNAYEQYF.

The count of this clone is one. This rearrangement joins TRBV18 to TRBJ2-5, with a possible D match to TRBD1 (6 bases). CDR1 and CDR2 (germline): KGHSH, LQKENI. The V gene lost 3 bases and the J gene lost 3 bases, with 11 bases spanning the gap. The CDR3 is 14 residues long. The CDR3 here is CASSPYRAKETQYF. The CDR3 coding sequence is TGTGCCAGCTCACCGTACAGGGCAAAAGAGACCCAGTACTTC.

This clone was observed a single time. The chain combines TRBV12-3 or TRBV12-4 with TRBJ2-1; 8 bases are shared with TRBD2. V was clipped by 5 bases and J by 6 bases; unmatched bases: 3. CDR3 length: 13 amino acids. The CDR3 spells CASSPGTSNEQFF. DNA of the CDR3: TGTGCCAGCAGTCCCGGGACTAGCAATGAGCAGTTCTTC.

The chain carries TRBV3-1 (or the pseudogene TRBV3-2) and TRBJ1-1, with D maybe TRBD1 (5 bases). The length of the CDR3 is 15 residues. Germline V gene data show CDR1 as LGHDT and CDR2 as YNNKEL (reference sequence). V lost 1 base to trimming and J lost 2 bases, with 11 bases between them. This CDR3 is CASSQANRLNTEAFF. DNA of the CDR3: TGTGCCAGCAGCCAAGCCAACAGGTTAAACACTGAAGCTTTCTTT.

The chain uses TRBV7-2 and TRBJ2-1; D possibly corresponds to TRBD2 (5 bases). This CDR3 contains 12 residues. V lost 6 bases, J lost 8 bases, and 11 bases lay in between. Germline values: CDR1 SGHTA, CDR2 FQGNSA. CDR3 region: CASSLSGDEQFF. DNA for the CDR3: TGTGCCAGCAGTCTAAGCGGAGATGAGCAGTTCTTC.

This clone was seen a few times. The chain combines TRBV7-9 with TRBJ2-3, with 11 bases aligning to TRBD2. The germline V gene encodes CDR1 SEHNR and CDR2 FQNEAQ (reference sequence). The V segment lost 5 bases and the J segment 9 bases; nucleotides outside the gene matches: 13. CDR3 size: 16 residues. This CDR3 is CASSPRGDSGGATQYF. The CDR3 DNA is TGTGCCAGCAGCCCGCGAGGTGATAGCGGGGGGGCCACGCAGTATTTT.

The J gene is TRBJ1-1, the V gene TRBV18; D gene ambiguous. This CDR3 comprises 15 residues. V was cut by 3 bases and J by 6 bases, with 17 bases left in between. The V gene's germline CDR1 is KGHSH and CDR2 LQKENI. The CDR3 protein is CASSPSHSGGAEAFF. The CDR3 region has the DNA TGTGCCAGCTCACCCTCACATTCAGGCGGGGCTGAAGCTTTCTTT.